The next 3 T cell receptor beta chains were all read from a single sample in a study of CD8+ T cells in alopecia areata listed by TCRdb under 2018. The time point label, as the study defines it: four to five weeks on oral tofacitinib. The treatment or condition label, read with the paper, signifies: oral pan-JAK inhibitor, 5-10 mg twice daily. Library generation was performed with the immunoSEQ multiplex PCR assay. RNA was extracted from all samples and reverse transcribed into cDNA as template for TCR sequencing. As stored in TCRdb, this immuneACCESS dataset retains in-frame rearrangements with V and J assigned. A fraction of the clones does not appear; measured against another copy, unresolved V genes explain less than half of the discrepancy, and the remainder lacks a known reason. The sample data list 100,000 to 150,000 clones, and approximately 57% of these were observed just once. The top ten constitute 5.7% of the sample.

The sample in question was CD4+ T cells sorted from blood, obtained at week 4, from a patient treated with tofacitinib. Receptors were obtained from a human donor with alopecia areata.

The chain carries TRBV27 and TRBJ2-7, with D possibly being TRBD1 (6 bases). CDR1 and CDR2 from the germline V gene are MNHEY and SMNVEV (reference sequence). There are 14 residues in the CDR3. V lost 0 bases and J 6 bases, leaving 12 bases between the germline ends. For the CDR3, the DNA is TGTGCCAGCAGTTTATCACAGGGATTCGGCGAGCAGTACTTC. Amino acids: CASSLSQGFGEQYF.

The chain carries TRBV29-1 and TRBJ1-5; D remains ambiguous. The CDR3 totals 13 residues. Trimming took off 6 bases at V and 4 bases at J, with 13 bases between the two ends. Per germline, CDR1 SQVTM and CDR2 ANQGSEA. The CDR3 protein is CSVVGQPNQPQHF. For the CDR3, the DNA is TGCAGCGTGGTGGGCCAGCCAAATCAGCCCCAGCATTTT.

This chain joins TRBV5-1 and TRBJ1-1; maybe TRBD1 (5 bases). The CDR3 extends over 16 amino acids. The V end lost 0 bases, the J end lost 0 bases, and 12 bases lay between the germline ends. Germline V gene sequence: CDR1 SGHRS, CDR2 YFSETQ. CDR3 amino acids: CASSLEGRVMNTEAFF. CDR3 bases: TGCGCCAGCAGCTTGGAGGGGCGGGTTATGAACACTGAAGCTTTCTTT.